These T cell receptor beta chains were read from a single sample in a study of T cell changes during pregnancy in multiple sclerosis. Clones were read by immunoSEQ multiplex PCR, and TCRdb kept only the in-frame ones, dropping some. The data show around 16,000 clones, 65% to 90% seen once. Here the sequenced sample was CD8+ T cells from peripheral blood mononuclear cells, taken after pregnancy. Every receptor here comes from a female donor in good health, enrolled as a control in a pregnancy study. Each CDR3 is given with its conserved first and last residue. D genes are given only for firm matches. Some rows mark clone size as missing; the rest say once, few, many or name a class of expanded clone.

cdr3_aa,cdr3_nt,d_call,v_call,clone_size,j_call
CASSPGGTGPGTDTQYF,TGTGCCAGCAGCCCGGGGGGGACAGGGCCAGGCACAGATACGCAGTATTTT,-,TRBV13,-,TRBJ2-3
CASSLDRGQGPNTEAFF,TGTGCCAGCAGCTTGGATAGGGGGCAGGGGCCGAACACTGAAGCTTTCTTT,TRBD1,TRBV5-5,-,TRBJ1-1
CASSEDPARGHEQYF,TGTGCCAGCAGTGAAGACCCCGCGCGGGGCCACGAGCAGTACTTC,-,TRBV6-4,-,TRBJ2-7
CSVARDPNSPLHF,TGCAGCGTTGCCCGGGATCCGAATTCACCCCTCCACTTT,-,TRBV29-1,-,TRBJ1-6
CASRTSGMRETQYF,TGTGCCAGCCGTACTAGCGGGATGCGGGAGACCCAGTACTTC,TRBD2,TRBV27,-,TRBJ2-5
CASRDTPYEQYF,TGTGCCAGCCGGGACACACCCTACGAGCAGTACTTC,-,TRBV27,-,TRBJ2-7
CASSDSAESYGYTF,TGTGCCAGCAGTGACTCCGCGGAGAGCTATGGCTACACCTTC,-,TRBV6-4,-,TRBJ1-2
CASSPGGGGRTYEQYF,TGTGCCAGCAGCCCAGGGGGCGGGGGACGGACCTACGAGCAGTACTTC,-,TRBV4-2,-,TRBJ2-7
CASSRQGLGQPQHF,TGTGCCAGCAGCCGTCAGGGGTTGGGTCAGCCCCAGCATTTT,-,TRBV7-9,-,TRBJ1-5
CASSDPEASGGACLVETQYF,TGTGCCAGCAGTGACCCAGAAGCTAGCGGGGGGGCCTGCCTGGTCGAGACCCAGTACTTC,TRBD2,TRBV6-4,-,TRBJ2-5
CASSQMGDTDNEQFF,TGCGCCAGCAGCCAGATGGGGGACACGGACAATGAGCAGTTCTTC,-,TRBV4-1,-,TRBJ2-1
CASTAQAGAGNTIYF,TGTGCCAGCACCGCCCAAGCGGGGGCTGGAAACACCATATATTTT,-,TRBV27,-,TRBJ1-3
CASSSPRSGKGAYNEQFF,TGTGCCAGCAGCTCACCTAGGTCTGGTAAGGGGGCCTACAATGAGCAGTTCTTC,-,TRBV7-9,-,TRBJ2-1
CASANLGGGANNEQFF,TGTGCCAGCGCTAACTTAGGAGGAGGGGCCAACAATGAGCAGTTCTTC,-,TRBV9,-,TRBJ2-1
CASSQIRQVAPPLHF,TGCGCCAGCAGCCAAATTAGACAGGTCGCTCCACCCCTCCACTTT,-,TRBV4-1,-,TRBJ1-6
CASSPGTSGGPDTQYF,TGTGCCAGCAGCCCAGGGACTAGCGGGGGCCCGGATACGCAGTATTTT,TRBD2,TRBV4-2,-,TRBJ2-3
CASSGRELYGYTF,TGTGCCAGCAGTGGCAGGGAATTATATGGCTACACCTTC,-,TRBV2,-,TRBJ1-2
CASSAGVGQPQHF,TGTGCCAGCAGCGCCGGGGTGGGCCAGCCCCAGCATTTT,-,TRBV9,once,TRBJ1-5
CASSPEGENSPLHF,TGTGCCAGCAGCCCGGAGGGAGAGAATTCACCCCTCCACTTT,-,TRBV7-8,-,TRBJ1-6
CASSHYPGVAYEQYF,TGCGCCAGCAGCCACTACCCGGGGGTCGCATACGAGCAGTACTTC,-,TRBV4-3,-,TRBJ2-7
CASSFYSAGGSNEQFF,TGTGCCAGCAGCTTCTACTCGGCAGGGGGGTCCAATGAGCAGTTCTTC,-,TRBV7-2,-,TRBJ2-1
CASSLVGVETQYF,TGTGCCAGCAGCTTAGTGGGAGTAGAGACCCAGTACTTC,-,TRBV7-6,-,TRBJ2-5
CSVAGGHEQYF,TGCAGCGTCGCGGGGGGCCACGAGCAGTACTTC,TRBD2,TRBV29-1,-,TRBJ2-7
CASSEAAGALTGELFF,TGTGCCAGCAGTGAGGCGGCGGGGGCCCTCACCGGGGAGCTGTTTTTT,-,TRBV6-4,medium-sized,TRBJ2-2
CASSLSGVNHNEQFF,TGTGCCAGCAGCTTATCAGGGGTGAATCACAATGAGCAGTTCTTC,-,TRBV7-9,-,TRBJ2-1
CASSLPDRGGNTIYF,TGTGCCAGCAGTTTACCTGACAGGGGAGGAAACACCATATATTTT,TRBD1,TRBV28,-,TRBJ1-3
CASSAQTGEFYGYTF,TGTGCCAGCAGCGCTCAGACAGGCGAATTCTATGGCTACACCTTC,-,TRBV9,-,TRBJ1-2
CASSARGGELFF,TGTGCCAGCAGCGCCCGGGGCGGGGAGCTGTTTTTT,-,TRBV9,-,TRBJ2-2
CAISEFQGGYTF,TGTGCCATCAGTGAGTTTCAGGGTGGCTACACCTTC,-,TRBV10-3,-,TRBJ1-2
CASSLAGTGLNEQFF,TGTGCCAGCAGCTTAGCCGGGACAGGGCTAAATGAGCAGTTCTTC,TRBD1,TRBV7-9,-,TRBJ2-1
CASSPTRGWYTEAFF,TGTGCCAGTAGCCCGACCCGAGGGTGGTACACTGAAGCTTTCTTT,-,TRBV19,-,TRBJ1-1
CTSSRTSHLSYEQYF,TGCACCAGCAGCCGAACTAGCCACTTATCCTACGAGCAGTACTTC,-,TRBV1,-,TRBJ2-7
CATWTSSQETQYF,TGTGCCACTTGGACTAGCAGCCAAGAGACCCAGTACTTC,-,TRBV21-1,-,TRBJ2-5
CASSMPGTSGSILYEQYF,TGTGCCAGCAGTATGCCAGGGACTAGCGGGAGTATCCTCTACGAGCAGTACTTC,TRBD2,TRBV28,-,TRBJ2-7
CASSPREGATGELFF,TGTGCCAGCAGTCCGCGGGAGGGGGCCACCGGGGAGCTGTTTTTT,TRBD2,TRBV6-4,few,TRBJ2-2
CAGSTGAPPYNSPLHF,TGTGCGGGATCGACAGGGGCCCCACCTTATAATTCACCCCTCCACTTT,TRBD1,TRBV30,-,TRBJ1-6
CASSLDRLAGGVEQFF,TGTGCCAGCAGCTTAGACAGGCTAGCGGGGGGCGTTGAGCAGTTCTTC,TRBD2,TRBV7-6,-,TRBJ2-1
CACLGADTQYF,TGTGCTTGCTTAGGGGCAGATACGCAGTATTTT,-,TRBV2,-,TRBJ2-3
CASSQSGGTDTQYF,TGCGCCAGCAGCCAAAGCGGGGGAACAGATACGCAGTATTTT,TRBD2,TRBV4-3,-,TRBJ2-3
CASSTRTANYGYTF,TGTGCCAGTAGTACCCGGACTGCTAACTATGGCTACACCTTC,-,TRBV19,once,TRBJ1-2
CASSLGRASGSVAYEQYF,TGTGCCAGCAGCTTAGGCCGGGCTAGCGGGAGTGTGGCCTACGAGCAGTACTTC,TRBD2,TRBV13,-,TRBJ2-7
CATSRDQTETDTQYF,TGTGCCACCAGCAGAGATCAGACAGAGACAGATACGCAGTATTTT,-,TRBV15,-,TRBJ2-3
CASSQDRLSSGSKNIQYF,TGTGCCAGCAGCCAAGATCGTTTGTCAAGCGGATCAAAAAACATTCAGTACTTC,-,TRBV4-2,-,TRBJ2-4
CASSRLGTGVLNTEAFF,TGTGCCAGCAGTCGTCTCGGGACAGGGGTTTTGAACACTGAAGCTTTCTTT,TRBD1,TRBV28,once,TRBJ1-1
CASSAEAGGADTQYF,TGTGCCAGCAGTGCCGAAGCGGGGGGTGCAGATACGCAGTATTTT,TRBD2,TRBV6-4,once,TRBJ2-3
CASSGGLAGGQQETQYF,TGTGCCAGCAGTGGGGGACTAGCGGGGGGCCAACAAGAGACCCAGTACTTC,TRBD2,TRBV6-1,-,TRBJ2-5
CASSLAGGPRGLFF,TGTGCCAGCAGCTTGGCAGGAGGGCCAAGAGGACTGTTTTTT,-,TRBV5-6,-,TRBJ1-4
CASSKTGSPGELFF,TGTGCCAGCAGTAAGACAGGGTCGCCCGGGGAGCTGTTTTTT,TRBD1,TRBV6-4,-,TRBJ2-2
CASSIAGGSNYEQYF,TGTGCCAGTAGTATTGCCGGCGGGAGTAACTACGAGCAGTACTTC,TRBD2,TRBV19,-,TRBJ2-7
CASSEGSGGPYEQYF,TGTGCCAGCAGTGAAGGGTCGGGAGGGCCCTACGAGCAGTACTTC,TRBD2,TRBV6-1,-,TRBJ2-7
CASSLSRTGKETQYF,TGTGCCAGCAGCTTGTCTCGGACAGGGAAAGAGACCCAGTACTTC,TRBD1,TRBV5-6,few,TRBJ2-5
CASSLGQVDTDTQYF,TGTGCCAGTAGCTTGGGACAGGTCGACACAGATACGCAGTATTTT,TRBD1,TRBV19,few,TRBJ2-3
CASSIEGRGPSYEQYF,TGTGCCAGTAGTATAGAGGGGAGGGGACCTTCCTACGAGCAGTACTTC,TRBD2,TRBV19,-,TRBJ2-7
CASSLAHIYNEQFF,TGTGCCAGTAGTTTAGCCCACATCTACAATGAGCAGTTCTTC,-,TRBV19,-,TRBJ2-1
CASSKTVQETQYF,TGTGCCAGCAGTAAGACAGTCCAAGAGACCCAGTACTTC,-,TRBV6-6,-,TRBJ2-5